This T cell receptor beta chain was sequenced for a study of identical twins. Germline V lookup: CDR1 DFQATT, CDR2 SNEGSKA (reference sequence). CDR3 size: 10 residues. The ends were cut back, 4 bases at V and 6 bases at J, with 4 bases in the middle. TCRdb processed the 5' RACE reads anew with MiXCR; each CDR3 protein has one entry. The profile shows 400,000 to 550,000 distinct CDR3 sequences, around 20% of them singletons. These data are also associated with another study on T cells expressing NK-cell markers.

V is TRBV20-1 and J is TRBJ2-1; no clear D gene. Sequencing input: CD4+ T cells sorted from blood. This sequence was found in a woman between 18 and 29 years old in good health. As DNA, the CDR3 is TGCAGTGCTATGAGCAATGAGCAGTTCTTC. Translating gives CSAMSNEQFF.